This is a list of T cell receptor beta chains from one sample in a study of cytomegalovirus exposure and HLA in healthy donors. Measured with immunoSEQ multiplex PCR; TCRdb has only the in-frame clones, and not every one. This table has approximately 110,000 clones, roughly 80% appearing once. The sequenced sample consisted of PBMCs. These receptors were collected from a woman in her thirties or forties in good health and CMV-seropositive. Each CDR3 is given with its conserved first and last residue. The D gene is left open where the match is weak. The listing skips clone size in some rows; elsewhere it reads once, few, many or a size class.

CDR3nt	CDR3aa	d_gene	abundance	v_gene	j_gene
TGTGCCATCAGTCCAGGGGCGAACACTGAAGCTTTCTTT	CAISPGANTEAFF	NA	NA	TRBV10-3	TRBJ1-1
TGTGCCACCGCAAACGGGGGATTGGCCAAAAACATTCAGTACTTC	CATANGGLAKNIQYF	NA	NA	TRBV6-1	TRBJ2-4
TGCGCCAGCAGCCGCGTCCAGGGGTCGAGGGGCTACACCTTC	CASSRVQGSRGYTF	NA	NA	TRBV5-1	TRBJ1-2
TGTGCCAGCAGCTTAATTGCGGGAGGGCCCTACAATGAGCAGTTCTTC	CASSLIAGGPYNEQFF	TRBD2	NA	TRBV7-4	TRBJ2-1
TGTGCCAGCAGGCCAGGGTTCCAAGAGACCCAGTACTTC	CASRPGFQETQYF	NA	NA	TRBV28	TRBJ2-5
TGTGCCAGCAGCGTAGTGGGGGGTAGACAAGAGACCCAGTACTTC	CASSVVGGRQETQYF	NA	NA	TRBV9	TRBJ2-5
TGTGCCAGCGCCTTCCGCGGGGCAGATACGCAGTATTTT	CASAFRGADTQYF	NA	NA	TRBV7-8	TRBJ2-3
TGTGCCAGCAGGCCCACAGAGTACGAGCAGTACTTC	CASRPTEYEQYF	NA	NA	TRBV2	TRBJ2-7
TGTGCCAGCAGCTTCTGGGGGCTGGGTACAGATACGCAGTATTTT	CASSFWGLGTDTQYF	NA	few	TRBV5-6	TRBJ2-3
TGTGCCAGCAGCTCGCTGACAGAGAACACTGAAGCTTTCTTT	CASSSLTENTEAFF	NA	NA	TRBV5-4	TRBJ1-1
TGTGCCAGCACCCACACCAAAACGACTAGCGGGATCCTGTTCACCTACAATGAGCAGTTCTTC	CASTHTKTTSGILFTYNEQFF	TRBD2	NA	TRBV7-6	TRBJ2-1
TGTGCCAGTAGTAGGGGGGAAACCAGCGGGGAGACCCAGTACTTC	CASSRGETSGETQYF	NA	NA	TRBV19	TRBJ2-5
TGTGCCAGCAGCCATGGGGGACTAGCCGCCTACAATGAGCAGTTCTTC	CASSHGGLAAYNEQFF	TRBD2	NA	TRBV4-2	TRBJ2-1